The rows below give T cell receptor beta chains drawn from one sample of a study of siplizumab effects on memory and regulatory T cells. Sequencing was performed with immunoSEQ multiplex PCR; in TCRdb, only in-frame clones are kept and a portion is missing. The data hold tens of thousands of clones, with over 95% observed a single time. The sample comprised naive CD4+ T cells sorted from blood. Receptors originate from a human donor in good health. Each CDR3 is given with its conserved first and last residue. A D gene is named only where the DNA matches it firmly. Rows give clone size only sometimes, using once, few, many, or a class for an expanded clone.

d_gene: TRBD1; j_gene: TRBJ1-3; v_gene: TRBV11-2; abundance: -; CDR3aa: CASSPQAGGGNTIYF; CDR3nt: TGTGCCAGCAGCCCCCAGGCAGGGGGTGGAAACACCATATATTTT
d_gene: -; j_gene: TRBJ1-1; v_gene: TRBV28; abundance: -; CDR3aa: CASTSVGFWATEAFF; CDR3nt: TGTGCCAGCACCTCAGTCGGGTTTTGGGCCACTGAAGCTTTCTTT
d_gene: -; j_gene: TRBJ2-7; v_gene: TRBV11-2; abundance: -; CDR3aa: CASSSLRFKGAYEQYF; CDR3nt: TGTGCCAGCAGCTCCCTTAGGTTTAAGGGGGCCTACGAGCAGTACTTC
d_gene: -; j_gene: TRBJ1-2; v_gene: TRBV27; abundance: -; CDR3aa: CASSDKGGNYGYTF; CDR3nt: TGTGCCAGCAGTGACAAGGGGGGGAACTATGGCTACACCTTC
d_gene: -; j_gene: TRBJ1-5; v_gene: TRBV28; abundance: -; CDR3aa: CASSSSWGHSNQPQHF; CDR3nt: TGTGCCAGCAGTTCGTCCTGGGGGCATTCCAATCAGCCCCAGCATTTT
d_gene: TRBD2; j_gene: TRBJ2-3; v_gene: TRBV5-4; abundance: once; CDR3aa: CASSLGGRGGTDTQYF; CDR3nt: TGTGCCAGCAGCTTGGGCGGGCGGGGGGGGACAGATACGCAGTATTTT
d_gene: -; j_gene: TRBJ2-7; v_gene: TRBV7-9; abundance: -; CDR3aa: CASSTSTYEQYF; CDR3nt: TGTGCCAGCAGCACATCTACCTACGAGCAGTACTTC
d_gene: -; j_gene: TRBJ1-5; v_gene: TRBV28; abundance: -; CDR3aa: CASSLWYQPQHF; CDR3nt: TGTGCCAGCAGTTTGTGGTATCAGCCCCAGCATTTT
d_gene: -; j_gene: TRBJ1-2; v_gene: TRBV6-6; abundance: -; CDR3aa: CASSYHRDGYTF; CDR3nt: TGTGCCAGCAGTTACCACAGGGATGGCTACACCTTC
d_gene: TRBD2; j_gene: TRBJ2-3; v_gene: TRBV6-1; abundance: -; CDR3aa: CASSDPRSSGGDTQYF; CDR3nt: TGTGCCAGCAGTGATCCCCGTTCTAGCGGGGGAGATACGCAGTATTTT
d_gene: -; j_gene: TRBJ2-3; v_gene: TRBV9; abundance: -; CDR3aa: CASSVANGAEGDTQYF; CDR3nt: TGTGCCAGCAGCGTAGCTAATGGGGCCGAGGGCGATACGCAGTATTTT
d_gene: -; j_gene: TRBJ1-5; v_gene: TRBV23-1; abundance: -; CDR3aa: CASSQSVKGRQPQHF; CDR3nt: TGCGCCAGCAGTCAATCGGTGAAGGGGAGACAGCCCCAGCATTTT
d_gene: -; j_gene: TRBJ2-7; v_gene: TRBV18; abundance: -; CDR3aa: CASSPRGDYEQYF; CDR3nt: TGTGCCAGCTCACCGAGGGGGGACTACGAGCAGTACTTC
d_gene: -; j_gene: TRBJ2-1; v_gene: TRBV18; abundance: -; CDR3aa: CASSPGVDNEQFF; CDR3nt: TGTGCCAGCTCACCCGGGGTAGACAATGAGCAGTTCTTC
d_gene: -; j_gene: TRBJ2-1; v_gene: TRBV19; abundance: -; CDR3aa: CASSTLGRDRYNEQFF; CDR3nt: TGTGCCAGTAGTACACTAGGTAGGGATCGTTACAATGAGCAGTTCTTC
d_gene: -; j_gene: TRBJ2-6; v_gene: TRBV5-1; abundance: -; CDR3aa: CASSFGGAGTGANVLTF; CDR3nt: TGCGCCAGCAGCTTCGGGGGTGCTGGGACTGGGGCCAACGTCCTGACTTTC
d_gene: -; j_gene: TRBJ2-3; v_gene: TRBV4-1; abundance: -; CDR3aa: CASSQRTGTDTQYF; CDR3nt: TGCGCCAGCAGCCAGAGGACTGGCACAGATACGCAGTATTTT
d_gene: TRBD1; j_gene: TRBJ2-7; v_gene: TRBV28; abundance: -; CDR3aa: CASTPGETGGHEQYF; CDR3nt: TGTGCCAGCACCCCAGGGGAGACAGGGGGTCACGAGCAGTACTTC
d_gene: -; j_gene: TRBJ2-5; v_gene: TRBV7-2; abundance: -; CDR3aa: CASSLAREETQYF; CDR3nt: TGTGCCAGCAGCTTAGCCAGGGAAGAGACCCAGTACTTC
d_gene: -; j_gene: TRBJ2-7; v_gene: TRBV5-4; abundance: -; CDR3aa: CASSLGYEQYF; CDR3nt: TGTGCCAGCAGCTTGGGGTACGAGCAGTACTTC
d_gene: TRBD1; j_gene: TRBJ1-1; v_gene: TRBV7-9; abundance: -; CDR3aa: CASSAGQGVGAFF; CDR3nt: TGTGCCAGCAGCGCTGGACAGGGGGTGGGAGCTTTCTTT
d_gene: -; j_gene: TRBJ2-5; v_gene: TRBV6-5; abundance: -; CDR3aa: CASSNGWQSQETQYF; CDR3nt: TGTGCCAGCAGTAATGGTTGGCAAAGTCAAGAGACCCAGTACTTC
d_gene: -; j_gene: TRBJ2-3; v_gene: TRBV30; abundance: -; CDR3aa: CAWSARGDTQYF; CDR3nt: TGTGCCTGGAGCGCCCGTGGGGATACGCAGTATTTT
d_gene: -; j_gene: TRBJ2-1; v_gene: TRBV5-1; abundance: -; CDR3aa: CASSLIVQGGINEQFF; CDR3nt: TGCGCCAGCAGCTTAATTGTACAGGGGGGGATCAATGAGCAGTTCTTC